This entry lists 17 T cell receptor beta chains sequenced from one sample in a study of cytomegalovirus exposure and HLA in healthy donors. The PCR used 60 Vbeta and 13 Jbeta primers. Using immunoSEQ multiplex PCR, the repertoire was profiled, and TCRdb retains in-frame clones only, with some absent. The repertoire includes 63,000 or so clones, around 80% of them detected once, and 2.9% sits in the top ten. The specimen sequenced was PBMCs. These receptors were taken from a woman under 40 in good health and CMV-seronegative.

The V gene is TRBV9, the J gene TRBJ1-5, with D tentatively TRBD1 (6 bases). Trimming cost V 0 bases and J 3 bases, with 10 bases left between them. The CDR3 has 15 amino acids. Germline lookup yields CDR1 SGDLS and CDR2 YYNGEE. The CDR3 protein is CASSVDDRINQPQHF. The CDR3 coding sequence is TGTGCCAGCAGCGTAGATGACAGGATCAATCAGCCCCAGCATTTT.

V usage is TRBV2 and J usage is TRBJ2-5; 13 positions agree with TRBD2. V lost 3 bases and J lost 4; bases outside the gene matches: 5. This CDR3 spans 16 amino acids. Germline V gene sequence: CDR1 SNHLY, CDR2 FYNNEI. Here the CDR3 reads CASSEETSGGRETQYF. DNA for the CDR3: TGTGCCAGCAGTGAGGAGACTAGCGGGGGGCGAGAGACCCAGTACTTC.

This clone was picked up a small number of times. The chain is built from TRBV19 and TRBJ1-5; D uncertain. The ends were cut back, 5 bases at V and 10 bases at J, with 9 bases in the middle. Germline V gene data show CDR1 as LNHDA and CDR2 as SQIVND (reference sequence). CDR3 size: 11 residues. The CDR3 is CASSSPGPQHF. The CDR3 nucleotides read TGTGCCAGTAGTTCCCCGGGACCCCAGCATTTT.

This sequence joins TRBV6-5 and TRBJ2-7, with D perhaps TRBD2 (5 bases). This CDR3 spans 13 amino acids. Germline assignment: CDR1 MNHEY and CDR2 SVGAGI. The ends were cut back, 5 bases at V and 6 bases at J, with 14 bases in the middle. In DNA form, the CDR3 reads TGTGCCAGCAGTGAGATACGGGGATCCGAGCAGTACTTC. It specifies CASSEIRGSEQYF.

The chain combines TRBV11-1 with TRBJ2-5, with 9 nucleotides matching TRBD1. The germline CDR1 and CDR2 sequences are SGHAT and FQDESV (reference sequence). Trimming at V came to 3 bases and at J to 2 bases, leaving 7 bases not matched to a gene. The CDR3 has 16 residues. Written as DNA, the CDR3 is TGTGCCAGCAGCTTTCAACCGGGACAGGGACAAGAGACCCAGTACTTC. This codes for CASSFQPGQGQETQYF.

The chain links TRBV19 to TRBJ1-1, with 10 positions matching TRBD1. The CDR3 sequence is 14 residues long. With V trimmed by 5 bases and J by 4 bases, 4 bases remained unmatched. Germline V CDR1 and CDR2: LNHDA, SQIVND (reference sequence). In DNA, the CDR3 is TGTGCCAGTAGTCCGTGGACAGGGGGCACTGAAGCTTTCTTT. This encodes CASSPWTGGTEAFF.

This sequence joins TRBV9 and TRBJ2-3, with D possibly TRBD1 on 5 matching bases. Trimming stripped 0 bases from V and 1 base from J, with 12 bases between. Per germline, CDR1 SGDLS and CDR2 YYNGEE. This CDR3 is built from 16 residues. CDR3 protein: CASSVAPGWGTDTQYF. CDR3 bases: TGTGCCAGCAGCGTAGCTCCAGGGTGGGGCACAGATACGCAGTATTTT. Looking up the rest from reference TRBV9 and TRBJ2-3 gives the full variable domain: DSGVTQTPKHLITATGQRVTLRCSPRSGDLSVYWYQQSLDQGLQFLIQYYNGEERAKGNILERFSAQQFPDLHSELNLSSLELGDSALYFCASSVAPGWGTDTQYFGPGTRLTVL.

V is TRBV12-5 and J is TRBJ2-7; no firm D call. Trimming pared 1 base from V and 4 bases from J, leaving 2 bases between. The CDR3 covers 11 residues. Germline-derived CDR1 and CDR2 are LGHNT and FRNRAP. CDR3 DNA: TGTGCTAGTGGTTTGGCTTACGAGCAGTACTTC. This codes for CASGLAYEQYF.

CDR3: CASSYTGDTIYF. The DNA of the CDR3 is TGTGCCAGCAGCTATACAGGGGACACCATATATTTT. This chain connects TRBV7-9 to TRBJ1-3; 7 nucleotides match TRBD1. V shed 4 bases, J shed 8 bases, and the junction held 2 bases outside the gene matches. Germline V gene data show CDR1 as SEHNR and CDR2 as FQNEAQ (reference sequence). The CDR3 is made up of 12 amino acids.

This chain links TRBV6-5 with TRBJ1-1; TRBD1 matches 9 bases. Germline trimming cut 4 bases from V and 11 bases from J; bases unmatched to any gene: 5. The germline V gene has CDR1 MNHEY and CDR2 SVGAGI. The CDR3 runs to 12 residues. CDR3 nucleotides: TGTGCCAGCAGTTCCGGGACAGGGCTCGCTTTCTTT. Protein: CASSSGTGLAFF.

The CDR3 protein is CAWSVRVHGEQFF. CDR3 nucleotide sequence: TGTGCCTGGAGTGTACGGGTCCACGGTGAGCAGTTCTTC. The V and J genes are TRBV30 and TRBJ2-1; D is uncertain. This CDR3 has 13 residues. Trimming shortened V by 0 bases and J by 9 bases, and 12 bases separated the two germline ends. Germline V gene sequence: CDR1 GTSNPN, CDR2 SVGIG (reference sequence).

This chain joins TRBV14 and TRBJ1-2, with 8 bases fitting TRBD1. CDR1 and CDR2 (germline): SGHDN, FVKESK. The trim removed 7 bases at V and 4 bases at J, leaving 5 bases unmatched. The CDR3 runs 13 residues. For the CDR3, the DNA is TGTGCCAGCACACAGGGGGATTCCTATGGCTACACCTTC. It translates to CASTQGDSYGYTF.

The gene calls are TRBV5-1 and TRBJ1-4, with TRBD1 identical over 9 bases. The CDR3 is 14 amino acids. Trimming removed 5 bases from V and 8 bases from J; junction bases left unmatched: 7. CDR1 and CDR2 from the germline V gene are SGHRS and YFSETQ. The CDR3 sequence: CASSYDRGGEKLFF. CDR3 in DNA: TGCGCCAGCAGTTACGACAGGGGGGGAGAAAAACTGTTTTTT.

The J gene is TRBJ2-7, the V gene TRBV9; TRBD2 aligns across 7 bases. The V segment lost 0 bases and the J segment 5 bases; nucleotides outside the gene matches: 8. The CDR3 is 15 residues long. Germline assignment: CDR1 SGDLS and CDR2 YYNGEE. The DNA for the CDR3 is TGTGCCAGCAGCGTAGATCGGGAGGCCCCCCACGAGCAGTACGTC. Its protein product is CASSVDREAPHEQYV.

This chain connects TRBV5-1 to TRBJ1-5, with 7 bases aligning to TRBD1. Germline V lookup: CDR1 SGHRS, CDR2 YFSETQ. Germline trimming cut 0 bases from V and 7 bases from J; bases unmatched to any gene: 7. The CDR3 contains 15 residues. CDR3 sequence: CASSLDGQVGQPQHF. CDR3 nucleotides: TGCGCCAGCAGCTTGGATGGACAGGTAGGGCAGCCCCAGCATTTT.

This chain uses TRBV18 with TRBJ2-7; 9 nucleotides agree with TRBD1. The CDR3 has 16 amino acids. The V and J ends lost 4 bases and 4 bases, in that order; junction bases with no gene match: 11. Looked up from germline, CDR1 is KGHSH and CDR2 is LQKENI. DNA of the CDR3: TGTGCCAGCTCACTACAGCCCGGGACAGGGTTGTACGAGCAGTACTTC. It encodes CASSLQPGTGLYEQYF.

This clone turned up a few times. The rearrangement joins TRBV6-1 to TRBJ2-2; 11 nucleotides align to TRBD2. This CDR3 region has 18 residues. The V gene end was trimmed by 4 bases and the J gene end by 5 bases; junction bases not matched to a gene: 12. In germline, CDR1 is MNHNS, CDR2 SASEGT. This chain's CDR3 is CASSVTPGLADLTGELFF. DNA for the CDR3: TGTGCCAGCAGTGTTACCCCGGGACTAGCGGACCTAACCGGGGAGCTGTTTTTT.